Listed below are T cell receptor beta chains from one sample, sequenced in a study of T cells in localized non-small cell lung cancer. Libraries were prepared by immunoSEQ multiplex PCR; TCRdb keeps only in-frame clonotypes and omits some of them. This table has about 2,600 clones, around 26% appearing once. The sample here was lung tumor tissue, taken before any cancer treatment. The receptors here all came from a male donor aged 60 or over with stage I lung adenocarcinoma. Both conserved end residues are part of each CDR3. The D gene is left open where the match is weak. Clone size is given for some rows only: seen once, a few or many times, or a class if the clone is expanded.

clone size	D gene	J gene	V gene	CDR3 DNA	CDR3 protein
medium-sized	TRBD1	TRBJ2-2	TRBV11-3	TGTGCCAGCAGCCTCCGCCCGGGACAGGCCTACACCGGGGAGCTGTTTTTT	CASSLRPGQAYTGELFF
medium-sized	NA	TRBJ2-7	TRBV6-1	TGTGCCAGCAGTGAAGGGCACAGCTACGAGCAGTACTTC	CASSEGHSYEQYF
few	NA	TRBJ2-2	TRBV6-8	TGTGCCAGCAGTCTTGGACAGACGATCACCGGGGAGCTGTTTTTT	CASSLGQTITGELFF
NA	NA	TRBJ1-1	TRBV11-3	TGTGCCAGCAGCTTCGGGGGGACGGTGAACACTGAAGCTTTCTTT	CASSFGGTVNTEAFF
few	NA	TRBJ1-4	TRBV7-7	TGTGCCAGCAGCCTGTGGGGGGGCAGCAATGAAAAACTGTTTTTT	CASSLWGGSNEKLFF
few	NA	TRBJ1-1	TRBV19	TGTGCCAGTAGTACGCAATGGGGTCAAGCTTTCTTT	CASSTQWGQAFF
few	TRBD2	TRBJ2-7	TRBV9	TGTGCCAGCAGCGGAGGACTAGCGGGGGTGTACGAGCAGTACTTC	CASSGGLAGVYEQYF
NA	TRBD1	TRBJ1-4	TRBV19	TGTGCCAGTAGTAACGGACAGGGTAATGAAAAACTGTTTTTT	CASSNGQGNEKLFF
NA	TRBD1	TRBJ2-7	TRBV10-3	TGTGCCATCAGTGCGAAGGGGGCGAAGAGCGAGCAGTACTTC	CAISAKGAKSEQYF
NA	NA	TRBJ1-4	TRBV19	TGTGCCAGTAGTATAATAACCGGGGTGATAGGCGAAAAACTGTTTTTT	CASSIITGVIGEKLFF
NA	TRBD1	TRBJ2-7	TRBV6-8	TGTGCCAGCAGTGGACAGGGGAGATCCTCCTACGAGCAGTACTTC	CASSGQGRSSYEQYF
medium-sized	NA	TRBJ1-1	TRBV11-3	TGTGCCAGCAGCTTAGAATCGACAGAAAGCGGAGCTTTCTTT	CASSLESTESGAFF
many	TRBD1	TRBJ1-2	TRBV9	TGTGCCAGCACTCTCGGGACAGGGCATGCCGATGGCTACACCTTC	CASTLGTGHADGYTF
NA	NA	TRBJ1-4	TRBV19	TGTGCCAGTAAAATCAGGGATCATGAAAAACTGTTTTTT	CASKIRDHEKLFF
NA	NA	TRBJ1-3	TRBV12-5	TGTGCCACCTCTGGATCTGGAAACACCATATATTTT	CATSGSGNTIYF
NA	NA	TRBJ1-4	TRBV6-8	TGTGCCAGCAGTTACGGCGGATTTGATGAAAAACTGTTTTTT	CASSYGGFDEKLFF
NA	NA	TRBJ2-2	TRBV30	TGTGCCTGGAGTGTCTTGGGGGGCACCGGGGAGCTGTTTTTT	CAWSVLGGTGELFF
NA	TRBD2	TRBJ2-2	TRBV19	TGTGCCAGTAGTGGGGGACTAGCGGGGCTCGCGAACACCGGGGAGCTGTTTTTT	CASSGGLAGLANTGELFF
once	NA	TRBJ1-1	TRBV30	TGTGCCTGGATGAACTCAGGCGGGTATGAAGCTTTCTTT	CAWMNSGGYEAFF
medium-sized	NA	TRBJ2-3	TRBV4-1	TGCGCCAGCAGCCAAGGGGGTAGCCGCACAGATACGCAGTATTTT	CASSQGGSRTDTQYF
few	TRBD1	TRBJ2-7	TRBV6-7	TGTGCCAGCAGTTACTCGCTCAGGGGGCTGGGTGAGCAGTACTTC	CASSYSLRGLGEQYF
large	NA	TRBJ1-1	TRBV30	TGTGCCTGGAGTCAGCGGCAGGGAGATGAAGCTTTCTTT	CAWSQRQGDEAFF
NA	NA	TRBJ1-5	TRBV28	TGTGCCAGCAGTTTATTAGCTCCGGGGGGTCAGCCCCAGCATTTT	CASSLLAPGGQPQHF
NA	NA	TRBJ1-5	TRBV28	TGTGCCAGCAGTTTCCCCCCGCCAAACAGTCAGCCCCAGCATTTT	CASSFPPPNSQPQHF
NA	TRBD1	TRBJ2-5	TRBV25-1	TGTGCCAGCAGTGGAGACAGGGCGAATCTCCAAGAGACCCAGTACTTC	CASSGDRANLQETQYF
NA	TRBD1	TRBJ1-2	TRBV28	TGTGCCAGCAGTTTATCGGACAGGGGAAGAGGTGGCTACACCTTC	CASSLSDRGRGGYTF
NA	NA	TRBJ1-6	TRBV28	TGTGCCAGCACTCAGGACCCCACGGTGTCACCCCTCCACTTT	CASTQDPTVSPLHF
few	NA	TRBJ2-7	TRBV28	TGTGCCAGCCGCCTCTCCGGGACCAAAAGGGACGAGCAGTACTTC	CASRLSGTKRDEQYF
few	NA	TRBJ2-3	TRBV9	TGTGCCAGCAGTTCCCAGGGCACGAGCACAGATACGCAGTATTTT	CASSSQGTSTDTQYF
NA	NA	TRBJ1-6	TRBV11-3	TGTGCCAGCAGCTTAAGTCCCCAATTCAATTCACCCCTCCACTTT	CASSLSPQFNSPLHF
NA	NA	TRBJ2-7	TRBV28	TGTGCCAGCAGCAGGGGCCGCTCCTACGAGCAGTACTTC	CASSRGRSYEQYF
NA	NA	TRBJ1-2	TRBV5-1	TGCGCCAGCAGCCCCGAAGCAGGGTGGCTTGATGGCTACACCTTC	CASSPEAGWLDGYTF
few	TRBD1	TRBJ2-7	TRBV4-1	TGCGCCAGCAGCCAAGCATGGACAGGGTACTACGAGCAGTACTTC	CASSQAWTGYYEQYF
NA	NA	TRBJ1-4	TRBV30	TGTGCCTGGAGGCCGGGGGCAGGGGTGGAAAAACTGTTTTTT	CAWRPGAGVEKLFF
NA	NA	TRBJ1-1	TRBV19	TGTGCCAGTAGTAGCCAGGGCGGAGGGAACACTGAAGCTTTCTTT	CASSSQGGGNTEAFF
NA	NA	TRBJ2-5	TRBV28	TGTGCCAGCAGTCCCCTGGGGGCAGGACAAGAGACCCAGTACTTC	CASSPLGAGQETQYF
NA	NA	TRBJ1-3	TRBV5-1	TGCGCCAGCAGACCGGACAGCTCTGGAAACACCATATATTTT	CASRPDSSGNTIYF
NA	NA	TRBJ1-2	TRBV7-8	TGTGCCAGCAGAGACGACACCTACTATGGCTACACCTTC	CASRDDTYYGYTF
NA	NA	TRBJ1-2	TRBV9	TGTGCCAGCAGCCCCATCCAGGGTTCCACCTATGGCTACACCTTC	CASSPIQGSTYGYTF
NA	NA	TRBJ2-5	TRBV28	TGTGCCAGCAGCTCCGATCACAGGGACCAAGAGACCCAGTACTTC	CASSSDHRDQETQYF
NA	TRBD1	TRBJ1-5	TRBV28	TGTGCCAGCAGTTTCCCAGGGGGTAGGGGCAATCAGCCCCAGCATTTT	CASSFPGGRGNQPQHF
few	NA	TRBJ1-2	TRBV30	TGTGCCTGGAGGCGAACGGGGCTGAATCACTATGGCTACACCTTC	CAWRRTGLNHYGYTF
NA	TRBD2	TRBJ2-3	TRBV19	TGTGCCAGTAGCCCGACTAGCGGGGGGGCGGGCACAGATACGCAGTATTTT	CASSPTSGGAGTDTQYF
NA	NA	TRBJ1-1	TRBV18	TGTGCCAGCTCACCACCAGAGAACACTGAAGCTTTCTTT	CASSPPENTEAFF
NA	NA	TRBJ2-5	TRBV30	TGTGCCTGGAATCAGGGGCGCATGGGGGCCCAGTACTTC	CAWNQGRMGAQYF
large	TRBD1	TRBJ1-3	TRBV4-1	TGCGCCAGCAGCCAGGCGACAGGGGGCGCGGAAGGAAACACCATATATTTT	CASSQATGGAEGNTIYF
few	NA	TRBJ1-5	TRBV11-3	TGTGCCAGCAGCTTAAGTTATGGCAGGGAGCAGCCCCAGCATTTT	CASSLSYGREQPQHF
few	NA	TRBJ1-1	TRBV28	TGTGCCAGCAGTATCCAGGGGCGGCTGGTGAACACTGAAGCTTTCTTT	CASSIQGRLVNTEAFF
few	TRBD2	TRBJ2-7	TRBV6-8	TGTGCCAGCAGAGATCTAGCGGGGGGTTTCTACGAGCAGTACTTC	CASRDLAGGFYEQYF
few	TRBD1	TRBJ2-2	TRBV6-8	TGTGCCACCGAACAAACCGGGACAGCTCGCACCGGGGAGCTGTTTTTT	CATEQTGTARTGELFF
few	NA	TRBJ2-1	TRBV6-8	TGTGCCAGCAGCCGCAACAGGGCCCCACCGTACAATGAGCAGTTCTTC	CASSRNRAPPYNEQFF
once	NA	TRBJ2-5	TRBV19	TGTGCCAGTAGTAAACGTACCCAAGAGACCCAGTACTTC	CASSKRTQETQYF
NA	NA	TRBJ1-1	TRBV5-1	TGCGCCAGCAGCTTGGACAGGGCAGCATTAACTGAAGCTTTCTTT	CASSLDRAALTEAFF
NA	NA	TRBJ2-2	TRBV6-7	TGTGCCAGGAGGGGAAAACAGGGCACCGGGGAGCTGTTTTTT	CARRGKQGTGELFF
few	NA	TRBJ1-2	TRBV9	TGTGCCAGCACCCGGACACATACTAACTATGGCTACACCTTC	CASTRTHTNYGYTF